Presented here are 10 T cell receptor beta chains from one specimen sequenced in a study of T-cell memory formation after mild COVID-19 (dated by TCRdb to the early 2020s). Preparation of the library involved 5' RACE. Reads for this sample came from an Illumina NovaSeq 6000. TCRdb took the public reads, trimmed them with fastp at Q25, ran MiXCR for clone calling and kept in-frame beta chains. Rows matching on CDR3 protein sequence are summarized as one entry with the most common DNA and genes. This sample comprises approximately 430,000 distinct CDR3 sequences, about 22% of them detected only once. Of the sample, 10% to 15% falls within the top ten clones. The sequencing input was PBMCs or a T cell subset sorted from them (not recorded which). The receptors come from an adult woman who had mild COVID-19 (a few samples of this study predate the infection). The sample titles of this study are shuffled in the database, so cell type and time point are left out; the donor was told from shared clones.

Of note for this clonotype: A junction end diverges from the germline sequence, so it may reflect a read error. The V and J genes are TRBV24-1 and TRBJ2-1; a possible D gene is TRBD2 (5 bases). This CDR3 has 16 residues. Germline V gives CDR1 KGHDR, CDR2 SFDVKD. DNA for the CDR3: TGTGACACCAGTGATTTTCAAGCGGACTCCTACAATGAGCAGTTCTTC. It is translated as CDTSDFQADSYNEQFF.

The chain employs TRBV15 and TRBJ1-5, with 7 bases aligning to TRBD1. The CDR3 has 13 residues. Germline values: CDR1 LNHNV, CDR2 YYDKDF (reference sequence). V dropped 9 bases and J dropped 4; count of bases not matched to a gene: 6. The CDR3: CATDGTANQPQHF. CDR3 bases: TGTGCCACTGACGGGACAGCTAATCAGCCCCAGCATTTT. The full variable domain, its missing parts supplied by reference TRBV15 and TRBJ1-5, is DAMVIQNPRYQVTQFGKPVTLSCSQTLNHNVMYWYQQKSSQAPKLLFHYYDKDFNNEADTPDNFQSRRPNTSFCFLDIRSPGLGDTAMYLCATDGTANQPQHFGDGTRLSIL.

This clonotype has a handful of counts. The V and J genes are TRBV7-2 and TRBJ2-1; 8 bases are shared with TRBD1. This CDR3 is 14 amino acids long. CDR1 is SGHTA and CDR2 is FQGNSA in the germline V gene. The ends lost 5 bases at V and 6 bases at J; junction bases unmatched: 6. The CDR3 is CASSIKGTGNEQFF. CDR3 DNA: TGTGCCAGCAGCATCAAGGGGACAGGCAATGAGCAGTTCTTC.

A few counts support this clonotype. V usage is TRBV6-2 or TRBV6-3 and J usage is TRBJ2-7, with 7 bases matching TRBD1. Germline-derived CDR1 and CDR2 are MNHEY and SVGEGT. The CDR3 totals 14 residues. The trim removed 7 bases at V and 1 base at J, leaving 7 bases unmatched. CDR3 coding DNA: TGTGCCAGCAAGACAGGGACGCCATCCTACGAGCAGTACTTC. Its protein product is CASKTGTPSYEQYF.

This clonotype showed up just a few times. The chain joins TRBV30 to TRBJ1-5; TRBD1 matches at 7 bases. The CDR3 length is 15 residues. CDR1 is GTSNPN, CDR2 SVGIG, per germline (reference sequence). V shed 0 bases and J 6 bases; nucleotides not matched to a gene: 8. CDR3 amino acids: CAWSVSPRGSQPQHF. The CDR3 DNA reads as TGTGCCTGGAGTGTTAGTCCCAGGGGGAGTCAGCCCCAGCATTTT.

This clonotype appeared once. The chain joins TRBV6-2 or TRBV6-3 to TRBJ1-1, with D perhaps matching TRBD1 (5 bases). The CDR3 covers 14 residues. CDR1 MNHEY and CDR2 SVGEGT come from the germline V gene. The V gene lost 3 bases and the J gene lost 7 bases, with 15 bases spanning the gap. The CDR3 DNA reads TGTGCCAGCAGTTATATCCCGGATGACAGTGAAGCTTTCTTT. Protein: CASSYIPDDSEAFF.

This clonotype was observed a handful of times. The chain combines TRBV7-8 with TRBJ2-1; TRBD2 aligns across 11 bases. The V gene's germline CDR1 is SGHVS and CDR2 FQNEAQ. With V trimmed by 4 bases and J by 0 bases, 2 bases remained unmatched. The CDR3 totals 16 residues. This CDR3 is CASSSGLAASYNEQFF. As DNA, the CDR3 is TGTGCCAGCAGCTCGGGACTAGCGGCCTCCTACAATGAGCAGTTCTTC. The full variable domain, its missing parts supplied by reference TRBV7-8 and TRBJ2-1, is GAGVSQSPRYKVAKRGQDVALRCDPISGHVSLFWYQQALGQGPEFLTYFQNEAQLDKSGLPSDRFFAERPEGSVSTLKIQRTQQEDSAVYLCASSSGLAASYNEQFFGPGTRLTVL.

The gene calls are TRBV14 and TRBJ1-1; the D gene is possibly TRBD1 (5 bases). The V end lost 0 bases, the J end lost 1 base, and 12 bases lay between the germline ends. Germline loops: CDR1 SGHDN, CDR2 FVKESK. The CDR3 covers 16 residues. CDR3 in amino acids: CASSQEPWRGNTEAFF. CDR3 sequence (DNA): TGTGCCAGCAGCCAAGAACCATGGAGGGGGAACACTGAAGCTTTCTTT. Variable domain in full (rest from reference TRBV14 and TRBJ1-1): EAGVTQFPSHSVIEKGQTVTLRCDPISGHDNLYWYRRVMGKEIKFLLHFVKESKQDESGMPNNRFLAERTGGTYSTLKVQPAELEDSGVYFCASSQEPWRGNTEAFFGQGTRLTVV.

The chain is built from TRBV10-3 and TRBJ2-3, with D possibly being TRBD1 (6 bases). Trimming took off 6 bases at V and 4 bases at J, with 11 bases between the two ends. This CDR3 comprises 13 residues. Germline V gene sequence: CDR1 ENHRY, CDR2 SYGVKD. The CDR3 coding sequence is TGTGCCATCAGGCCAGGGGACGCAGATACGCAGTATTTT. It encodes CAIRPGDADTQYF.

The chain carries TRBV19 and TRBJ1-1, with 7 bases matching TRBD1. Germline loops: CDR1 LNHDA, CDR2 SQIVND (reference sequence). V shed 5 bases, J shed 0 bases, and the junction held 6 bases outside the gene matches. The CDR3 has 15 amino acids. The CDR3 sequence is CASSRQGHLNTEAFF. Written as DNA, the CDR3 is TGTGCCAGTAGTCGACAGGGTCATTTGAACACTGAAGCTTTCTTT.